A selection of T cell receptor beta chains follows, all from one sample in a study of shared clonotypes between healthy human individuals. TCRdb's table, derived via immunoSEQ multiplex PCR, lists solely in-frame clones and lacks some. Of around 330,000 clones listed, 74% are singletons. The sequenced material came from memory CD4+ T cells sorted from blood. The receptors were gathered from a man between 25 and 39 years old in good health. Each CDR3 is given with its conserved first and last residue. A D gene is named only where the DNA matches it firmly. Some rows have no size entry. The others give once, few or many, or a class for an expanded clone.

CDR3 DNA,CDR3 protein,V gene,J gene,clone size,D gene
TGTGCCAGCAGCTTGGCCAGCGGGAGGCCCCCCTACGAGCAGTACTTC,CASSLASGRPPYEQYF,TRBV5-7,TRBJ2-7,many,TRBD2
TGTGCCAGCAGTGAATTTACGAATAGGTGGGGGTTCTTC,CASSEFTNRWGFF,TRBV25-1,TRBJ2-1,NA,NA
TGTGCCAGCAGTTTAAATCGGAATGAGCAGTACTTC,CASSLNRNEQYF,TRBV28,TRBJ2-7,few,NA
TGTGCCATCAGCGACACTATTGGTAACTCCGGGACAGATTCCTTCCTCTATGGCTACACCTTC,CAISDTIGNSGTDSFLYGYTF,TRBV10-3,TRBJ1-2,many,TRBD1
TGTGCCAGCAGCGCCTTGACCGTAGATACGCAGTATTTT,CASSALTVDTQYF,TRBV9,TRBJ2-3,NA,NA
TGTGCCAGCAGCGCGCAGACAGGGAACACTGAAGCTTTCTTT,CASSAQTGNTEAFF,TRBV7-8,TRBJ1-1,many,NA
TGTGCCAGCAGCACTAGTGGGCTAGCGGGAGGGCCGAGGTGGCTGTACTTC,CASSTSGLAGGPRWLYF,TRBV11-2,TRBJ2-7,NA,TRBD2
TGTGCCAGCAGTACAGACAGGGGCGAGCAGTACTTC,CASSTDRGEQYF,TRBV2,TRBJ2-7,NA,TRBD1
TGTGCCAGCACCCAAAACGGGGAAAAAGAGACCCAGTACTTC,CASTQNGEKETQYF,TRBV25-1,TRBJ2-5,NA,NA
TGTGCCAGCAGTTACTCGATGCTGACCCAGTACTTC,CASSYSMLTQYF,TRBV6-6,TRBJ2-5,once,NA
TGTGCCAGCAGCGCCACAGGGGCTCTCGACTATGGCTACACCTTC,CASSATGALDYGYTF,TRBV9,TRBJ1-2,NA,TRBD1
TGTGCCAGCAGCTCTAAGGCCGGGCCGGGGGGTAATGAGCAGTTCTTC,CASSSKAGPGGNEQFF,TRBV7-9,TRBJ2-1,NA,TRBD2
TGTGCCAGCAGTTTACTGGAGCGGGCTGCCGGGGAGCTGTTTTTT,CASSLLERAAGELFF,TRBV27,TRBJ2-2,NA,NA
TGTGCCAGCAGCTTAGCCCCCCTACAGGTTTACACAGATACGCAGTATTTT,CASSLAPLQVYTDTQYF,TRBV11-3,TRBJ2-3,NA,NA
TGTGCCACCCGAGATTCCGGGACTAGCGGAAATGAGCAGTTCTTC,CATRDSGTSGNEQFF,TRBV19,TRBJ2-1,NA,TRBD2
TGTGCCAGCAGCTTAGGGGGAAGGACTAGCGGGAAAGAGACCCAGTACTTC,CASSLGGRTSGKETQYF,TRBV11-2,TRBJ2-5,NA,TRBD2
TGTGCCATCAGCCGGACAGGAGAAAACTACGAGCAGTACTTC,CAISRTGENYEQYF,TRBV10-3,TRBJ2-7,NA,TRBD1
TGTGCCAGCAGGGTGGGCTTGGACACTGAAGCTTTCTTT,CASRVGLDTEAFF,TRBV11-2,TRBJ1-1,NA,NA
TGCGCCAGCAGCCCAGACAGGGTCTCCTACGAGCAGTACTTC,CASSPDRVSYEQYF,TRBV4-3,TRBJ2-7,few,TRBD1
TGTGCCAGCAGCAATTGGGGGACTCCTGAAGCTTTCTTT,CASSNWGTPEAFF,TRBV28,TRBJ1-1,NA,NA
TGTGCCACCAGCAGAGGGCAGCCAAGCTCCTACAATGAGCAGTTCTTC,CATSRGQPSSYNEQFF,TRBV15,TRBJ2-1,NA,NA
TGTGCCAGCAGGCGGGTGGGCACTGAAGCTTTCTTT,CASRRVGTEAFF,TRBV28,TRBJ1-1,NA,NA
TGTGCCAGCAGTTTATCCCATCAGCCCCAGCATTTT,CASSLSHQPQHF,TRBV28,TRBJ1-5,NA,NA
TGTGCCAGCAGCACTAGCGGATCCTACAATGAGCAGTTCTTC,CASSTSGSYNEQFF,TRBV6-1,TRBJ2-1,once,TRBD2
TGTGCCAGCAGCTTAGTTTCTTGGGGGACAGGGGCCGACGAGCAGTACTTC,CASSLVSWGTGADEQYF,TRBV7-9,TRBJ2-7,NA,TRBD1
TGTGCCAGCAACAGGGGCGTAGTCACTGAAGCTTTCTTT,CASNRGVVTEAFF,TRBV7-2,TRBJ1-1,NA,TRBD1
TGTGCCAGCAGTGAAATAGGTAGCGGGACCTACGAGCAGTACTTC,CASSEIGSGTYEQYF,TRBV6-1,TRBJ2-7,NA,TRBD2
TGTGCCAGCGGGCCTAGGAGCTACACCTTC,CASGPRSYTF,TRBV25-1,TRBJ1-2,once,NA
TGTGCCAGCAGCAAGACAGGGGCCAACAATGAGCAGTTCTTC,CASSKTGANNEQFF,TRBV7-3,TRBJ2-1,NA,TRBD1
TGTGCCAGCAGCAAAGTAACTAGCGGGAGTGCAGATACGCAGTATTTT,CASSKVTSGSADTQYF,TRBV21-1,TRBJ2-3,NA,NA
TGTGCCAGCCTTGCCGTCGACCGGGCTCAAGAGACCCAGTACTTC,CASLAVDRAQETQYF,TRBV7-2,TRBJ2-5,NA,NA
TGTGCCAGCAAACCCGAGGCAGAGACCCAGTACTTC,CASKPEAETQYF,TRBV2,TRBJ2-5,NA,NA
TGTGCCAGCAGCTTAACCGGGACTAGCGGGTCCGCCGGGGAGCTGTTTTTT,CASSLTGTSGSAGELFF,TRBV7-3,TRBJ2-2,many,TRBD2
TGTGCCAGCAGCTTCGAGGGGACTGGGGCCAACGTCCTGACTTTC,CASSFEGTGANVLTF,TRBV7-8,TRBJ2-6,NA,NA
TGTGCCAGCAGCTTGGTTCAGGGAGAGACCCAGTACTTC,CASSLVQGETQYF,TRBV5-4,TRBJ2-5,NA,NA
TGTGCCAGCAGTAAAAATCAGCCCCAGCATTTT,CASSKNQPQHF,TRBV28,TRBJ1-5,NA,NA
TGCAGCGTGGAACTAGCGGGAGTTTTCTTC,CSVELAGVFF,TRBV29-1,TRBJ2-1,many,TRBD2
TGTGCCAGCAGCTTAGGAGGCGGGAGGTCAGATACGCAGTATTTT,CASSLGGGRSDTQYF,TRBV7-2,TRBJ2-3,NA,TRBD2
TGTGCCAGCAGCCTCCGTGGCGGGGGGCGAGGGGAGACCCAGTACTTC,CASSLRGGGRGETQYF,TRBV14,TRBJ2-5,NA,TRBD2
TGTGCCAGTAGTCCCAATCCGGTGTCCGGGGAGCTGTTTTTT,CASSPNPVSGELFF,TRBV19,TRBJ2-2,NA,NA
TGTGCCAGCAGCCGCGAAAGTTGGGAGACCCAGTACTTC,CASSRESWETQYF,TRBV5-4,TRBJ2-5,few,NA
TGTGCCAGCAGTTTATCTAGCACAGATACGCAGTATTTT,CASSLSSTDTQYF,TRBV27,TRBJ2-3,few,NA
TGTGCCAGCAGTGAAAGAACGGGCACAGAGACCCAGTACTTC,CASSERTGTETQYF,TRBV2,TRBJ2-5,NA,NA
TGCAGCGTCGCCGAACAGGGGAACACTGAAGCTTTCTTT,CSVAEQGNTEAFF,TRBV29-1,TRBJ1-1,NA,NA
TGTGCCAGCAGTTTTCCGGGACCGAAAGGGGCTTTCTTT,CASSFPGPKGAFF,TRBV6-1,TRBJ1-1,NA,NA